This entry concerns a single T cell receptor beta chain. As originally analysed: Estimates of nucleated cell counts were drawn from the amplification of reference gene primers. The protocol was immunoSEQ multiplex PCR, while the TCRdb copy is restricted to in-frame clones and leaves out a portion. V and J calls and clone size are given by that table; D and trimming were obtained from the DNA. This table holds tens of thousands of clones, 70% to 90% found once. J lost 5 bases, V lost 4 bases, and 5 bases had no gene match. This CDR3 contains 14 residues. CDR1 is SGHNT, CDR2 YYREEE, per germline (reference sequence). The data are from a study of blood T cell repertoires in COVID-19. About the research overall: The samples span acute and convalescent COVID-19 from the United States, Italy and Spain. PBMCs, B-cell-depleted T cells, or T cells provided the cDNA or gDNA that made up the material.

The V and J genes are TRBV5-4 and TRBJ2-7, with 11 nucleotides matching TRBD1. Sequenced input: peripheral blood. The clonotype comes from a man in his 70s with active COVID-19. CDR3 region: CASSRDRGSHEQYF. Written as DNA, the CDR3 is TGTGCCAGCAGCCGGGACAGGGGGTCCCACGAGCAGTACTTC.